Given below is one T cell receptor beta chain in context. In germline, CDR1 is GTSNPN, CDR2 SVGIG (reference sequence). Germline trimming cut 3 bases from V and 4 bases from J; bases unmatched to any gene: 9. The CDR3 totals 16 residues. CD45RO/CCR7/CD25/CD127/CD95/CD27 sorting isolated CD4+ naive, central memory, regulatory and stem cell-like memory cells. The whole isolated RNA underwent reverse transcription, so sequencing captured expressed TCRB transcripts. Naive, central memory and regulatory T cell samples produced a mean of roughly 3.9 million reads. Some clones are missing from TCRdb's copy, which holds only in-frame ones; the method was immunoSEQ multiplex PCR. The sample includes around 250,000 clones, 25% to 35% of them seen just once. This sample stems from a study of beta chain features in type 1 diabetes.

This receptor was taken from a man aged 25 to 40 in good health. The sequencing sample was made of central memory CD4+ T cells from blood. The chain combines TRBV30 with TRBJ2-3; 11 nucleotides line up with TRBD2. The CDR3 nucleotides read TGTGCCTGGAGCCAAGGACTAGCGGGTGGATCAGATACGCAGTATTTT. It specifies CAWSQGLAGGSDTQYF. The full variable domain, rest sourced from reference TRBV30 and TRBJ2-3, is SQTIHQWPATLVQPVGSPLSLECTVEGTSNPNLYWYRQAAGRGLQLLFYSVGIGQISSEVPQNLSASRPQDRQFILSSKKLLLSDSGFYLCAWSQGLAGGSDTQYFGPGTRLTVL.